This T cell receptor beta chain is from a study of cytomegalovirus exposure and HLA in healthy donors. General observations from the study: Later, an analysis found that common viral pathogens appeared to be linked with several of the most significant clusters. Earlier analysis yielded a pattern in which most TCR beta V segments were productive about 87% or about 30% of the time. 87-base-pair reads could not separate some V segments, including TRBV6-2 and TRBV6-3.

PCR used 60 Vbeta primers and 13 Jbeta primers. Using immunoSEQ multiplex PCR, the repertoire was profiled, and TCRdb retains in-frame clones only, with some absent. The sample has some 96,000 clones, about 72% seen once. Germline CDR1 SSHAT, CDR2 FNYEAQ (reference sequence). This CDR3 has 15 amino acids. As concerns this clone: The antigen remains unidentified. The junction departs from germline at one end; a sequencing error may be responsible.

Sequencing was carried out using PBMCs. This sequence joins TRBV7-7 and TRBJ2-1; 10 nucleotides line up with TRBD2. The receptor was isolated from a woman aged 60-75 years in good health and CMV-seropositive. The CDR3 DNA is TGTGCTAGCAGCTTGACTAGCGGGCCCAACAATGAGCAGTTCTTC. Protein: CASSLTSGPNNEQFF.